Listed here are 3 T cell receptor beta chains from one sample, sequenced in a study of molecular identifiers for immune sequencing clone quantification. TCRdb re-called the PCR reads through MiXCR, storing one row per CDR3 protein. The data hold about 500,000 distinct CDR3 sequences, with about 22% observed a single time. The sequencing input was naive CD8+ T cells from blood, with Jurkat cell RNA spiked in. The subset is: FACS-sorted CD8+CD4-CCR7+CD45RA+ naive T cells. The receptors were gathered from a human donor in good health. Some libraries in this study had Jurkat cell RNA spiked in.

This clonotype appeared many times. The rearrangement joins TRBV29-1 to TRBJ1-2, with 7 bases fitting TRBD1. The germline CDR1 and CDR2 sequences are SQVTM and ANQGSEA. The J segment lost 8 bases and the V segment lost 7 bases, leaving 16 bases of the junction unmatched. CDR3 length equals 14 residues. The CDR3 sequence: CSGKTGEIGHGYTF. The CDR3 DNA reads TGCAGCGGAAAAACAGGGGAAATTGGGCACGGCTACACCTTC.

This clonotype was seen ten or more times. The chain links TRBV7-9 to TRBJ2-5; 7 bases fit TRBD2. Germline assignment: CDR1 SEHNR and CDR2 FQNEAQ (reference sequence). J was trimmed by 5 bases and V by 5 bases; bases with no gene match: 5. The CDR3 length is 13 residues. The CDR3 region has the DNA TGTGCCAGCAGCCCCCAGGGAGGGGAGACCCAGTACTTC. Translation gives CASSPQGGETQYF.

The chain has TRBV20-1 and TRBJ2-2; no clear D gene. The V gene's germline CDR1 is DFQATT and CDR2 SNEGSKA (reference sequence). CDR3 length equals 14 residues. The V end lost 3 bases, the J end lost 0 bases, and 8 bases lay between the germline ends. The CDR3 spells CSARWGTNTGELFF. The CDR3, as DNA: TGCAGTGCTAGGTGGGGAACGAACACCGGGGAGCTGTTTTTT.